Listed below are T cell receptor beta chains from one sample, sequenced in a study of radiotherapy plus CTLA-4 blockade in lung cancer. TCRdb's copy holds only in-frame clones and misses some; the assay was immunoSEQ multiplex PCR. This table holds 90,000 to 100,000 clones, around 74% found once. This material consisted of peripheral blood, taken from a patient treated with radiotherapy plus ipilimumab. These receptors all stem from a human donor with non-small cell lung cancer who had a partial response to radiotherapy plus ipilimumab. Some clones in this sample may be carry-over from other donors' samples. Each CDR3 is given with its conserved first and last residue. D genes are given only for firm matches. Where a row states a size, it is once, few, many or the class of an expanded clone; other rows omit it.

V gene	D gene	clone size	J gene	CDR3 DNA	CDR3 protein
TRBV18	TRBD2	-	TRBJ2-3	TGTGCCAGCTCACCAGCCACTAGCGGTTTCGGCACAGATACGCAGTATTTT	CASSPATSGFGTDTQYF
TRBV19	TRBD1	few	TRBJ1-5	TGTGCCAGTAGTATATCCCCCACAGGGGTTCAGCCCCAGCATTTT	CASSISPTGVQPQHF
TRBV7-1	-	-	TRBJ2-6	TGTGCCAGCAGCGGTCTCTTTCACGAGGGACAAAGTCGGGCCAACGTCCTGACTTTC	CASSGLFHEGQSRANVLTF
TRBV7-3	TRBD2	once	TRBJ2-7	TGTGCCAGCAGCCCCTCCCTAGCGGGGGCCTACGAGCAGTACTTC	CASSPSLAGAYEQYF
TRBV2	TRBD2	-	TRBJ2-4	TGTGCCAGCTCCCGACTAGCGGGGGGAGGCATTCAGTACTTC	CASSRLAGGGIQYF
TRBV2	-	-	TRBJ2-5	TGTGCCAGCAGTGAAGTTCAGATGGAGACCCAGTACTTC	CASSEVQMETQYF
TRBV6-1	-	-	TRBJ1-2	TGTGCCAGCAGTGACGACACGGACACAACCCGCGCCCTTTATGGCTACACCTTC	CASSDDTDTTRALYGYTF
TRBV7-9	TRBD1	many	TRBJ2-4	TGTGCCAGCAGGTCGACAGGGGCGAACATTCAGTACTTC	CASRSTGANIQYF
TRBV5-4	-	once	TRBJ2-5	TGTGCCAGCAGACGAGAAGGTCCTAGGCGGGAGACCCAGTACTTC	CASRREGPRRETQYF
TRBV27	TRBD2	-	TRBJ2-7	TGTGCCAGCAGTTTCCTGGGGGGGGGCGAGCAGTACTTC	CASSFLGGGEQYF
TRBV7-6	-	-	TRBJ2-1	TGTGCCAGCAGCCTCGGTATCGGGAGCTACAATGAGCAGTTCTTC	CASSLGIGSYNEQFF
TRBV6-6	TRBD1	-	TRBJ2-1	TGTGCCAGCAGTACCACGGGACAGGGGTCCTACAATGAGCAGTTCTTC	CASSTTGQGSYNEQFF